This passage covers 14 T cell receptor beta chains from one sample sequenced in a study of cytomegalovirus exposure and HLA in healthy donors. Primers for the PCR totalled 60 Vbeta and 13 Jbeta. Sequencing was performed with immunoSEQ multiplex PCR; in TCRdb, only in-frame clones are kept and a portion is missing. The table lists 100,000 to 150,000 clones, 81% of them singletons. The sample was PBMCs. These TCRs come from a middle-aged woman in good health and CMV-seronegative.

This rearrangement joins TRBV14 to TRBJ1-1; D not certain. From germline, CDR1 is SGHDN and CDR2 FVKESK. The V end was cut by 1 base, the J end by 5 bases, with 11 bases between. The CDR3 has 14 amino acids. CDR3: CASSQGQEVTEAFF. DNA for the CDR3: TGTGCCAGCAGCCAAGGGCAGGAAGTAACTGAAGCTTTCTTT.

The chain is built from TRBV4-3 and TRBJ2-1; weak D call: TRBD2 (6 bases). V was cut by 1 base and J by 4 bases, with 14 bases left in between. The germline CDR1 and CDR2 sequences are LGHNA and YSLEER. This CDR3 comprises 16 residues. CDR3 DNA sequence: TGCGCCAGCAGCCAAGCGGGCGGGGTTTCTTACAATGAGCAGTTCTTC. This encodes CASSQAGGVSYNEQFF.

The chain uses TRBV6-1 and TRBJ1-6; TRBD1 is a possible D gene (5 bases). The germline V gene has CDR1 MNHNS and CDR2 SASEGT. The CDR3 covers 15 residues. V dropped 0 bases and J dropped 9 bases, with 12 bases sitting between them. This CDR3 reads CASSEATGGGSPLHF. CDR3 coding DNA: TGTGCCAGCAGTGAAGCAACGGGGGGAGGTTCACCCCTCCACTTT.

This sequence joins TRBV27 and TRBJ2-7; 7 bases are shared with TRBD1. This CDR3 has 15 amino acids. Germline values: CDR1 MNHEY, CDR2 SMNVEV (reference sequence). V lost 4 bases, J lost 1 base, and 7 bases stayed unmatched. The CDR3 DNA reads as TGTGCCAGCAGTTATCGGGACAGAGCTTCCTACGAGCAGTACTTC. Translation: CASSYRDRASYEQYF.

The chain carries TRBV4-3 and TRBJ1-2; unclear D gene. Between the trimmed V and J ends, which lost 1 base and 3 bases, there was a span of 9 bases. The CDR3 has 14 residues. Germline CDR1 reads LGHNA; CDR2 reads YSLEER. DNA for the CDR3: TGCGCCAGCAGCCAAGTTCGGGTTGACTATGGCTACACCTTC. It is translated as CASSQVRVDYGYTF.

In its sample, this clone was seen once. The chain joins TRBV7-2 to TRBJ2-3, with D possibly matching TRBD2 (6 bases). Between the trimmed V and J ends, which lost 1 base and 2 bases, there was a span of 13 bases. Per the germline V gene, CDR1 is SGHTA and CDR2 is FQGNSA. This CDR3 is built from 16 residues. CDR3: CASSLEGTLYTDTQYF. DNA for the CDR3: TGTGCCAGCAGCTTAGAAGGGACTCTCTACACAGATACGCAGTATTTT.

The chain recombines TRBV6-1 with TRBJ1-4; 11 bases are a match to TRBD1. Germline-derived CDR1 and CDR2 are MNHNS and SASEGT. The J segment lost 7 bases and the V segment lost 5 bases, leaving 6 bases of the junction unmatched. The CDR3 consists of 15 residues. The CDR3 bases are TGTGCCAGCAGTACGGACAGGGGGCGACGTGAAAAACTGTTTTTT. It yields the protein CASSTDRGRREKLFF.

The chain recombines TRBV5-1 with TRBJ1-5, with a tentative D call TRBD1 (6 bases). V dropped 0 bases and J dropped 4 bases, with 8 bases sitting between them. Germline V lookup: CDR1 SGHRS, CDR2 YFSETQ. This CDR3 has 14 residues. Written as DNA, the CDR3 is TGCGCCAGCAGCTTGGGAGGGGGTAATCAGCCCCAGCATTTT. This codes for CASSLGGGNQPQHF.

This clone has a handful of counts. The chain couples TRBV7-2 to TRBJ1-2; the match to TRBD1 covers 11 bases. Germline V lookup: CDR1 SGHTA, CDR2 FQGNSA. This CDR3 comprises 15 residues. V shed 4 bases and J 3 bases; nucleotides not matched to a gene: 4. The CDR3 DNA sequence: TGTGCCAGCAGCTCGGGGACAGGGGGAGACTATGGCTACACCTTC. Translation: CASSSGTGGDYGYTF.

For this clone: One end of the junction does not line up with germline, which may come from a read error. Other DNA sequences in this sample translate to the same CDR3. The V and J genes are TRBV5-1 and TRBJ1-1; 8 positions match TRBD1. The CDR3 runs to 14 residues. From germline, CDR1 is SGHRS and CDR2 YFSETQ. CDR3 nucleotides: TGCGCCAGCAGCGGACAGGGACTGAACACTGAAGCTTTCTTC. Translation gives CASSGQGLNTEAFF.

The chain joins TRBV5-1 to TRBJ1-1, with TRBD1 identical over 8 bases. The CDR3 runs to 15 residues. CDR1 is SGHRS and CDR2 is YFSETQ in the germline V gene. Losses at the gene ends were 4 bases for V and 7 bases for J; bases not matched to a gene: 12. In nucleotides, the CDR3 is TGCGCCAGCAGCCCAACCTATCCCGGGACAGGTGAAGCTTTCTTT. It encodes CASSPTYPGTGEAFF.

The CDR3 region has the DNA TGTGCCAGCAGCCGACAGACAGGGGGTAATAATTCACCCCTCCACTTT. Amino acids: CASSRQTGGNNSPLHF. The chain has TRBV11-1 and TRBJ1-6; 9 bases are a match to TRBD1. The CDR3 consists of 16 residues. Germline CDR1 SGHAT, CDR2 FQDESV (reference sequence). J lost 5 bases, V lost 5 bases, and 7 bases had no gene match.

With respect to this clone: The sample contains more than one DNA sequence encoding this CDR3. This rearrangement joins TRBV6-1 to TRBJ2-2; no definite D call. From germline, CDR1 is MNHNS and CDR2 SASEGT. V dropped 0 bases and J dropped 3 bases, with 2 bases sitting between them. This CDR3 region has 13 residues. The CDR3 DNA sequence: TGTGCCAGCAGTGAAGCCGACACCGGGGAGCTGTTTTTT. Its translation is CASSEADTGELFF.

The chain is built from TRBV5-5 and TRBJ2-7; TRBD1 matches at 7 bases. The CDR3 covers 16 residues. The germline CDR1 and CDR2 sequences are SGHKS and YYEKEE (reference sequence). Trimming cost V 0 bases and J 2 bases; bases outside gene matches: 8. CDR3 in amino acids: CASSLASGTAPYEQYF. Here the CDR3 DNA reads TGTGCCAGCAGCTTGGCTTCCGGGACAGCACCCTACGAGCAGTACTTC.